A selection of T cell receptor beta chains follows, all from one sample in a study of T cells in Graves' hyperthyroidism and ophthalmopathy. TCRdb re-analysed the multiplex PCR reads in MiXCR, keeping a single row per CDR3 protein. The sample lists hundreds of thousands of distinct CDR3 sequences, about 45% occurring once. Material: peripheral blood or thyroid tissue (not recorded which). The receptors shown here come from an adult man with Graves' disease, either hyperthyroidism or ophthalmopathy (not recorded which). The CDR3 runs from the conserved cysteine through the conserved F or W. D genes are given only for firm matches. Expanded clones get a size class; other rows say once, few or many, or leave the size out.

abundance	v_gene	j_gene	d_gene	CDR3aa	CDR3nt
NA	TRBV14	TRBJ2-7	NA	CASSQKNYEQYF	TGTGCCAGCAGCCAAAAGAACTACGAGCAGTACTTC
few	TRBV24-1	TRBJ2-5	TRBD1	CATSDLRQGETQYF	TGTGCCACCAGTGACCTGAGACAGGGGGAGACCCAGTACTTC
many	TRBV12-3/TRBV12-4	TRBJ1-6	NA	CASSGAENSPLHF	TGTGCCAGCAGTGGGGCAGAGAATTCACCCCTCCACTTT
NA	TRBV29-1	TRBJ1-2	NA	CSVRHGKYGYTF	TGCAGCGTTCGCCATGGGAAGTATGGCTACACCTTC
NA	TRBV7-6	TRBJ1-4	NA	CASSKQPEKLFF	TGTGCCAGCAGCAAACAACCTGAAAAACTGTTTTTT
NA	TRBV4-2	TRBJ1-5	NA	CASSQGTGIQPQHF	TGTGCCAGCAGCCAAGGAACAGGGATTCAGCCCCAGCATTTT
NA	TRBV2	TRBJ1-1	NA	CASSEIGVGGNTEAFF	TGTGCCAGCAGCGAAATTGGGGTGGGCGGGAACACTGAAGCTTTCTTT
NA	TRBV11-3	TRBJ2-5	TRBD1	CVSSQGQGANQETQYF	TGTGTCAGCAGCCAAGGACAGGGGGCTAATCAAGAGACCCAGTACTTC
few	TRBV7-2	TRBJ2-5	NA	CASSFGSGSRGAETQYF	TGTGCCAGCAGCTTTGGTTCGGGTTCTCGGGGGGCGGAGACCCAGTACTTC
many	TRBV6-5	TRBJ2-5	NA	CASSEGLYQETQYF	TGTGCCAGCAGTGAGGGGCTGTACCAAGAGACCCAGTACTTC
NA	TRBV20-1	TRBJ1-2	TRBD1	CSARVHGGQGAHSYGYTF	TGCAGTGCTAGAGTTCATGGAGGACAGGGGGCTCATAGCTATGGCTACACCTTC